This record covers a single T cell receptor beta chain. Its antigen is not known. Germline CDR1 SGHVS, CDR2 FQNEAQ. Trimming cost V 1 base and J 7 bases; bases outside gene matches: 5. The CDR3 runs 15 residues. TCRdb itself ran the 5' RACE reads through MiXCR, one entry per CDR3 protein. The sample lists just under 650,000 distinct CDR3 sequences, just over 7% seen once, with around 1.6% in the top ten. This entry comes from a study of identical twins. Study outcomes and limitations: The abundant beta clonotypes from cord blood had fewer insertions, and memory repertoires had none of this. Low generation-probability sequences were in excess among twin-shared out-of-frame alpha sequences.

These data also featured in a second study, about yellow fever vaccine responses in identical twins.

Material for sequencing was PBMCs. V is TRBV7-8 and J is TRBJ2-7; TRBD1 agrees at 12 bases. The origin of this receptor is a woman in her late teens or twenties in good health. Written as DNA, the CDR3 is TGTGCCAGCAGCTTAGTGGGACAGGGGGCGGGAGAGCAGTACGTC. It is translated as CASSLVGQGAGEQYV.